This T cell receptor beta chain was identified during a study of cytomegalovirus exposure and HLA in healthy donors. Overall study findings and caveats: The study found most TCR sequences rare, yet found some public TCRs in many donors.

Sequenced by immunoSEQ multiplex PCR; TCRdb stores in-frame clones only, minus some. The sample holds roughly 300,000 clones, 87% seen once. CDR3 length: 13 residues. CDR1 is SQVTM, CDR2 ANQGSEA, per germline. Between the trimmed V and J ends, which lost 4 bases and 1 base, there was a span of 7 bases. As for this clone: The antigen is undetermined.

The chain recombines TRBV29-1 with TRBJ2-2; D unresolved. Input material: PBMCs. The TCR sequence derives from a young woman in good health and CMV-seropositive. The CDR3 sequence: CSVGAGNTGELFF. The CDR3 DNA is TGCAGCGTTGGGGCAGGGAACACCGGGGAGCTGTTTTTT.